Detailed here is one TCR beta chain. Germline CDR1 SGDLS, CDR2 YYNGEE. The CDR3 is 18 residues long. V lost 0 bases to trimming and J lost 4 bases; unmatched junction nucleotides: 7. These data are taken from a study of shared clonotypes between healthy human individuals. Study overall: A donor's plate count was three for CD4 naive and three for CD4 memory; CD8 naive had two and CD8 memory one.

Sequencing was performed with immunoSEQ multiplex PCR; in TCRdb, only in-frame clones are kept and a portion is missing. The sample includes approximately 1,000,000 clones, roughly 77% of them seen just once. Sequenced material: memory CD4+ T cells from PBMCs. Stated subset: CD45RA-negative fraction. This receptor was taken from a young man in good health. Some clones in this sample may be carry-over from other donors' samples. This chain uses TRBV9 with TRBJ2-5; 15 bases map to TRBD2. CDR3: CASSVDGTSGRRRETQYF. Here the CDR3 DNA reads TGTGCCAGCAGCGTAGACGGGACTAGCGGGAGGAGACGAGAGACCCAGTACTTC. Using reference TRBV9 and TRBJ2-5 for the parts outside the CDR3, the full variable domain is DSGVTQTPKHLITATGQRVTLRCSPRSGDLSVYWYQQSLDQGLQFLIQYYNGEERAKGNILERFSAQQFPDLHSELNLSSLELGDSALYFCASSVDGTSGRRRETQYFGPGTRLLVL.